This is a list of T cell receptor beta chains from one sample in a study of shared clonotypes between healthy human individuals. Data came from immunoSEQ multiplex PCR; TCRdb stores just in-frame clones and leaves some out. Counted here are 1.5 million to 2.5 million clones, about 95% occurring once; the ten biggest clones make up around 1.2%. Sequenced material: naive CD8+ T cells sorted from blood. Source of these receptors: a man between 18 and 35 years old in good health. CDR3s include the opening cysteine and the closing phenylalanine or tryptophan.

j_gene,v_gene,CDR3aa
TRBJ2-7,TRBV7-9,CASSLGLQGSHEQYF
TRBJ1-6,TRBV27,CASSLIGVGGASPLHF
TRBJ2-3,TRBV29-1,CSGEGDWAQLNTQYF
TRBJ2-7,TRBV4-1,CASSQVEDSFHEQYF
TRBJ1-1,TRBV5-1,CASSSDRGAFF
TRBJ1-1,TRBV7-2,CASSLVVMNTEAFF
TRBJ1-1,TRBV30,CAWSVGTPEAFF
TRBJ2-3,TRBV30,CAWSVGSGPDTQYF
TRBJ2-4,TRBV6-1,CASSPEAKNIQYF
TRBJ1-1,TRBV19,CASSIGGPVTEAFF
TRBJ2-2,TRBV25-1,CASSVRDGLLPGELFF
TRBJ1-4,TRBV4-1,CASSQDPMGEGGGEKLFF
TRBJ2-3,TRBV6-5,CASSYYWDQAPDTQYF
TRBJ1-2,TRBV6-1,CASSERWTGAYGYTF
TRBJ2-1,TRBV27,CASSLSRGGVYNEQFF
TRBJ1-2,TRBV30,CAGWDSYGYTF
TRBJ1-6,TRBV4-3,CASSVDRGLNSPLHF
TRBJ2-3,TRBV9,CASSVGTGPGDTQYF
TRBJ2-5,TRBV4-3,CASSQDGGGQETQYF
TRBJ2-7,TRBV11-2,CASSLDSDYEQYF
TRBJ1-2,TRBV5-6,CARQLAGDYGYTF
TRBJ1-1,TRBV5-5,CASRHPGDTEAFF